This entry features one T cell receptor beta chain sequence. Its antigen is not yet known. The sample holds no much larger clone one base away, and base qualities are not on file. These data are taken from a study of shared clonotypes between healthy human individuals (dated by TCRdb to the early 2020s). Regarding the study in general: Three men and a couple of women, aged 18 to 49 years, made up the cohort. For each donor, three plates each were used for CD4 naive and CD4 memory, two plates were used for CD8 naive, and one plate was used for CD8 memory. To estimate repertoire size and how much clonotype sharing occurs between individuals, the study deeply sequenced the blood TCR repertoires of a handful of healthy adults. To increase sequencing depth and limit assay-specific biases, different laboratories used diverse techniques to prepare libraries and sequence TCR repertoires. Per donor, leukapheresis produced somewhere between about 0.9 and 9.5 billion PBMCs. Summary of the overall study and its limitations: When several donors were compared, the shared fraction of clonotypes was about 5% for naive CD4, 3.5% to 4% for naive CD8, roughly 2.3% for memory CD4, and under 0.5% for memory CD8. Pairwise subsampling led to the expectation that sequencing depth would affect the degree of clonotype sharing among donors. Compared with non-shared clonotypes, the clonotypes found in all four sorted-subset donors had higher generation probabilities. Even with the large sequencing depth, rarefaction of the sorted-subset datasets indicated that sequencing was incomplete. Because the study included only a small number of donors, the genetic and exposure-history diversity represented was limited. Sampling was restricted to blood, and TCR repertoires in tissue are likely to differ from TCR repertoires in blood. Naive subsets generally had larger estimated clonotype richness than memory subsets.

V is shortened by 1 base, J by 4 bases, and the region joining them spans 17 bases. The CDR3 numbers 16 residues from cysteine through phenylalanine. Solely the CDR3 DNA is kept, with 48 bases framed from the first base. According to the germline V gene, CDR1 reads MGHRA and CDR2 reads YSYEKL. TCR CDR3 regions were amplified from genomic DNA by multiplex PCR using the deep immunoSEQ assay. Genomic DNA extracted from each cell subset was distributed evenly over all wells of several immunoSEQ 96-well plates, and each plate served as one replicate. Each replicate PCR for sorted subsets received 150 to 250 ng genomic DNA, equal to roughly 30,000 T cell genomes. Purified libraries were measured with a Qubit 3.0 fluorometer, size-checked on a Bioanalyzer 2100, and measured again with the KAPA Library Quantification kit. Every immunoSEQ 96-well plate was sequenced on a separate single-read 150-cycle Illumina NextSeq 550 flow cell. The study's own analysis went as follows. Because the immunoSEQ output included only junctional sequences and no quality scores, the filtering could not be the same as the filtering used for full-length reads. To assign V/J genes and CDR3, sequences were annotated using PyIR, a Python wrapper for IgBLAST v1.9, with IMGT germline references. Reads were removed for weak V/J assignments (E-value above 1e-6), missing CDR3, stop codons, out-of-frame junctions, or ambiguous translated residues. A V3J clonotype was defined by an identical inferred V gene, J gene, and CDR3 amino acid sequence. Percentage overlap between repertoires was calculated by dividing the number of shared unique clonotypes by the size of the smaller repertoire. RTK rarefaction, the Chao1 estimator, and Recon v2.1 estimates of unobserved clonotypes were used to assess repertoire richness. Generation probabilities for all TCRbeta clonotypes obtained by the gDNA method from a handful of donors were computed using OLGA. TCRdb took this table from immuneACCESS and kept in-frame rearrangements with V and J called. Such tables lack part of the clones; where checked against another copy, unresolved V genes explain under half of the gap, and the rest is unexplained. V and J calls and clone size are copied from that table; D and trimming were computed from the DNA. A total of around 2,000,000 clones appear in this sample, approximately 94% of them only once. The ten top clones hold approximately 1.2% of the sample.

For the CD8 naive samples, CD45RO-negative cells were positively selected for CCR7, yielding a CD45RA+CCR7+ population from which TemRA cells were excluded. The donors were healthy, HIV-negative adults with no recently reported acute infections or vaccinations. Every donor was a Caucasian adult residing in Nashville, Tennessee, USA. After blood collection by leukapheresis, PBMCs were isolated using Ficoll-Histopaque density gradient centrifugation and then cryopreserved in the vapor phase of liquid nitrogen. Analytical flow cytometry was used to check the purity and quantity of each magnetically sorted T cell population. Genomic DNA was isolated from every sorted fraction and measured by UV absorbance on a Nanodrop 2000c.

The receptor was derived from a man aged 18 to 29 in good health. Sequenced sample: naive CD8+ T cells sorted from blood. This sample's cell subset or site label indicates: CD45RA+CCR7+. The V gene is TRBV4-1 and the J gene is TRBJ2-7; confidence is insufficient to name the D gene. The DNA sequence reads TGCGCCAGCAGCCAAGTACTTTCCGGCGGCGGTTACGAGCAGTACTTC. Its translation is CASSQVLSGGGYEQYF.